The 22 T cell receptor beta chains presented below share a single source sample, sequenced in a study of early T cells in non-severe SARS-CoV-2 infection (dated by TCRdb to the early 2020s). Libraries were built with 5' RACE. Sequencing was carried out with a NextSeq 500. The public reads were reprocessed in TCRdb via fastp at Q25 and MiXCR, keeping in-frame beta chains. Entries that share a CDR3 protein sequence are merged under the most common genes and DNA. This sample lists approximately 75,000 distinct CDR3 sequences; roughly 4.5% were detected once. Clones ranked in the top ten supply 3% to 4.5% of the sample. The input for sequencing was whole blood, taken at baseline. The source of these receptors is an adult who was a healthcare worker with PCR-confirmed SARS-CoV-2 infection or an uninfected control (not recorded which). The donor label of this sample is uncertain.

This clonotype has at least ten counts. The chain links TRBV7-9 to TRBJ1-2; possible D gene TRBD1, 5 bases. The V gene lost 0 bases and the J gene lost 4 bases, with 15 bases spanning the gap. The germline V gene has CDR1 SEHNR and CDR2 FQNEAQ (reference sequence). This CDR3 region has 16 residues. CDR3 DNA: TGTGCCAGCAGCTTAGCTTCGGGCGCCGGGGGCTATGGCTACACCTTC. It translates to CASSLASGAGGYGYTF. Complete variable domain (other parts from reference TRBV7-9 and TRBJ1-2): DTGVSQNPRHKITKRGQNVTFRCDPISEHNRLYWYRQTLGQGPEFLTYFQNEAQLEKSRLLSDRFSAERPKGSFSTLEIQRTEQGDSAMYLCASSLASGAGGYGYTFGSGTRLTVV.

This clonotype was recorded many times. This chain uses TRBV7-2 with TRBJ2-7; 7 bases align to TRBD1. The V and J ends lost 6 bases and 3 bases, in that order; junction bases with no gene match: 8. Per germline, CDR1 SGHTA and CDR2 FQGNSA. The CDR3 extends over 14 amino acids. The chain's CDR3 is CASRLNRGLYEQYF. DNA for the CDR3: TGTGCCAGCAGATTAAACAGGGGCCTCTACGAGCAGTACTTC. Filled out from reference TRBV7-2 and TRBJ2-7, the complete variable domain reads GAGVSQSPSNKVTEKGKDVELRCDPISGHTALYWYRQSLGQGLEFLIYFQGNSAPDKSGLPSDRFSAERTGGSVSTLTIQRTQQEDSAVYLCASRLNRGLYEQYFGPGTRLTVT.

In its sample, this clonotype was seen many times. V and J are TRBV6-2 or TRBV6-3 and TRBJ2-7; TRBD2 is a possible D gene (6 bases). The CDR3 extends over 14 amino acids. Trimming removed 8 bases from V and 0 bases from J, with 14 bases in between. Looked up from germline, CDR1 is MNHEY and CDR2 is SVGEGT. The CDR3 DNA reads TGTGCCAGCGCCCCGGGACTTAGCTCCTACGAGCAGTACTTC. It translates to CASAPGLSSYEQYF.

This clonotype came up many times. This chain uses TRBV7-3 with TRBJ1-5, with 9 bases aligning to TRBD1. Trimming removed 5 bases from V and 7 bases from J; junction bases left unmatched: 3. CDR1 SGHTA and CDR2 FQGTGA come from the germline V gene. The CDR3 consists of 13 residues. As DNA, the CDR3 is TGTGCCAGCAGCACGACAGGGGGACAGCCCCAGCATTTT. Amino acid sequence: CASSTTGGQPQHF.

In this sample, this clonotype turned up many times. The CDR3 coding sequence is TGTGCCAGCGGCCAGTTGGCAGCCCACAATGAGCAGTTCTTC. Its translation is CASGQLAAHNEQFF. The chain has TRBV12-3 or TRBV12-4 and TRBJ2-1; the D is unclear. Trimming pared 8 bases from V and 5 bases from J, leaving 16 bases between. CDR3 length: 14 residues.

This clonotype was seen many times. The chain has TRBV29-1 and TRBJ2-4; 8 positions agree with TRBD1. Germline V lookup: CDR1 SQVTM, CDR2 ANQGSEA. The CDR3 covers 14 residues. J was trimmed by 0 bases and V by 6 bases; bases with no gene match: 4. CDR3 region: CSVGTGLAKNIQYF. The CDR3 DNA sequence: TGCAGCGTGGGGACAGGTTTAGCCAAAAACATTCAGTACTTC.

The gene calls are TRBV9 and TRBJ1-1, with TRBD1 matching 10 bases. The germline V gene has CDR1 SGDLS and CDR2 YYNGEE. The CDR3 loop spans 18 amino acids. Trimming removed 4 bases from V and 2 bases from J; junction bases left unmatched: 14. The DNA for the CDR3 is TGTGCCAGCAGCCCGGAGAAGCCGGGACAGGGGCTTAACACTGAAGCTTTCTTT. Encoded protein: CASSPEKPGQGLNTEAFF. Full variable domain (rest looked up from reference TRBV9 and TRBJ1-1): DSGVTQTPKHLITATGQRVTLRCSPRSGDLSVYWYQQSLDQGLQFLIQYYNGEERAKGNILERFSAQQFPDLHSELNLSSLELGDSALYFCASSPEKPGQGLNTEAFFGQGTRLTVV.

This clonotype appeared many times. V is TRBV10-3 and J is TRBJ1-2; TRBD1 might be the D (5 bases). CDR3 size: 12 residues. Germline V lookup: CDR1 ENHRY, CDR2 SYGVKD. The V end was cut by 5 bases, the J end by 4 bases, with 8 bases between. CDR3 loop: CAISQDSYGYTF. The CDR3, as DNA: TGTGCCATCAGTCAAGACAGCTATGGCTACACCTTC.

This CDR3 is CASSDEDGNTGELFF. CDR3 sequence (DNA): TGTGCCAGCAGTGACGAGGACGGGAACACCGGGGAGCTGTTTTTT. This chain connects TRBV6-4 to TRBJ2-2; D ambiguous. V gave up 2 bases and J gave up 1 base, with 8 bases separating them. CDR1 and CDR2 (germline): MRHNA, SNTAGT. This CDR3 is built from 15 residues.

This clonotype was found a few times. The chain has TRBV7-2 and TRBJ2-6; D may correspond to TRBD1 or TRBD2 (5 bases each). With 5 bases removed from V and 1 base from J, the gap between germline ends came to 24 bases. The germline CDR1 and CDR2 sequences are SGHTA and FQGNSA. The CDR3 runs 20 residues. The CDR3 coding sequence is TGTGCCAGCAGCCCCAGAGAGACAGCGCGGGTTTGGTCTGGGGCCAACGTCCTGACTTTC. Translation gives CASSPRETARVWSGANVLTF.

The sample holds many counts of this clonotype. CDR3 protein: CASSYWRGGSHNEQFF. The CDR3 bases are TGTGCCAGCAGTTACTGGAGGGGGGGGTCCCACAATGAGCAGTTCTTC. The chain employs TRBV6-5 and TRBJ2-1; tentatively, D is TRBD2 (7 bases). CDR1 and CDR2 from the germline V gene are MNHEY and SVGAGI. V lost 1 base, J lost 5 bases, and 15 bases lay in between. The CDR3 covers 16 residues.

This clonotype was observed many times. V usage is TRBV27 and J usage is TRBJ2-7; 7 bases map to TRBD1. Trimming cost V 6 bases and J 0 bases; bases outside gene matches: 5. CDR1 is MNHEY, CDR2 SMNVEV, per germline (reference sequence). This CDR3 is built from 14 residues. CDR3 nucleotide sequence: TGTGCCAGCAGGCACGCAGGGGGCTCCTACGAGCAGTACTTC. As protein: CASRHAGGSYEQYF.

This clonotype was picked up a small number of times. The rearrangement joins TRBV7-2 to TRBJ1-3; D call uncertain. The CDR3 is 13 amino acids. Germline lookup yields CDR1 SGHTA and CDR2 FQGNSA. The V and J ends lost 2 bases and 4 bases respectively, with 6 bases between them. CDR3 residues: CASSLLLGNTIYF. CDR3 coding DNA: TGTGCCAGCAGCTTACTCCTCGGAAACACCATATATTTT.

This clonotype was detected many times. This chain uses TRBV11-2 with TRBJ1-2; no clear D gene. From germline, CDR1 is SGHAT and CDR2 FQNNGV. Between the trimmed V and J ends, which lost 1 base and 4 bases, there was a span of 13 bases. The CDR3 is 15 amino acids. Here the CDR3 DNA reads TGTGCCAGCAGCTTAGCTTGGGTTTCGGGCTATGGCTACACCTTC. Residues: CASSLAWVSGYGYTF.

Notes on this clonotype: This could be a read error, since a much larger clone is one nucleotide away. The V and J genes are TRBV7-6 and TRBJ1-3; D is unclear. With 7 bases removed from V and 5 bases from J, the gap between germline ends came to 15 bases. The CDR3 totals 14 residues. Per the germline V gene, CDR1 is SGHVS and CDR2 is FNYEAQ. CDR3 DNA: TGTGCCAGCAACCCTGTCCAGTCCAGAAACACCATATATTTT. This gives the protein CASNPVQSRNTIYF.

This clonotype was detected a few times. This rearrangement joins TRBV5-1 to TRBJ1-6; 10 nucleotides line up with TRBD1. The CDR3 length is 16 residues. The germline gives CDR1 SGHRS, CDR2 YFSETQ. V was clipped by 4 bases and J by 6 bases; unmatched bases: 7. The CDR3 DNA follows: TGCGCCAGCAGCCCGTCTGACAGGGGGCTTAATTCACCCCTCCACTTT. Translation gives CASSPSDRGLNSPLHF.

This clonotype was picked up a small number of times. The chain is built from TRBV4-1 and TRBJ1-1; the match to TRBD1 covers 7 bases. The CDR3 runs 14 residues. CDR1 and CDR2 from the germline V gene are MGHRA and YSYEKL. V was pared by 3 bases and J by 1 base, with 2 bases of the junction left unmatched. In DNA, the CDR3 is TGCGCCAGCAGCCAGGGACAGACGAACACTGAAGCTTTCTTT. This sequence encodes CASSQGQTNTEAFF.

This clonotype has at least ten counts. The chain recombines TRBV7-6 with TRBJ2-7; D is perhaps TRBD1 or TRBD2 (5 bases each). The CDR3 is 16 residues long. Trimming shortened V by 1 base and J by 3 bases, and 16 bases separated the two germline ends. From germline, CDR1 is SGHVS and CDR2 FNYEAQ. The DNA for the CDR3 is TGTGCCAGCAGCTTAGGGCTAGCAGGGTCGATCTACGAGCAGTACTTC. Its translation is CASSLGLAGSIYEQYF.

This clonotype has more than one count but fewer than ten. The chain recombines TRBV7-9 with TRBJ2-5; D gene ambiguous. With 5 bases removed from V and 4 bases from J, the gap between germline ends came to 8 bases. The germline CDR1 and CDR2 sequences are SEHNR and FQNEAQ (reference sequence). The CDR3 length is 12 residues. The CDR3 protein is CASSNRGETQYF. In nucleotides, the CDR3 is TGTGCCAGCAGCAATCGAGGAGAGACCCAGTACTTC.

This clonotype has ten or more counts. The chain joins TRBV11-2 to TRBJ2-7; TRBD1 agrees at 9 bases. V shed 5 bases and J 5 bases; nucleotides not matched to a gene: 10. Germline V gene lookup returns CDR1 SGHAT and CDR2 FQNNGV. This CDR3 is built from 15 residues. CDR3 coding DNA: TGTGCCAGCAGCCTCCGGGACAGGGTGTTCCACGAGCAGTACTTC. Translation: CASSLRDRVFHEQYF.

This clonotype turned up a few times. V usage is TRBV7-9 and J usage is TRBJ1-1, with 7 nucleotides matching TRBD1. Looked up from germline, CDR1 is SEHNR and CDR2 is FQNEAQ (reference sequence). With 5 bases clipped from V and 5 bases from J, the junction kept 8 bases outside the gene matches. The CDR3 has 14 residues. For the CDR3, the DNA is TGTGCCAGCAGCCGTGTGGGACAGAGTACTGAAGCTTTCTTT. Translation gives CASSRVGQSTEAFF.

This clonotype was seen many times. The chain links TRBV20-1 to TRBJ1-6, with D maybe TRBD1 (5 bases). Trimming pared 5 bases from V and 3 bases from J, leaving 14 bases between. CDR1 DFQATT and CDR2 SNEGSKA come from the germline V gene (reference sequence). The CDR3 covers 15 residues. This CDR3 is CSAGEGRSYNSPLHF. For the CDR3, the DNA is TGCAGTGCTGGCGAGGGACGGAGCTATAATTCACCCCTCCACTTT.